This TCR beta chain is from a study of early T cells in non-severe SARS-CoV-2 infection. Across the whole study: Sequencing used unsorted whole-blood bulk RNA, so chains lack pairing.

This clonotype appeared many times. The antigen remains undetermined. Study-wide points: Private and CD4 specificities were missed by VDJdb matching, which favored anti-spike CD8 responses.

Individually, cDNA molecules had unique molecular identifiers attached to them. In TCRdb, the 5' RACE reads were re-called with MiXCR into one record per CDR3 protein. The table records just over 70,000 distinct CDR3 sequences, 12% of them present only once. Sequencing was performed on whole blood. This sequence originates from an adult who was a healthcare worker with PCR-confirmed SARS-CoV-2 infection or an uninfected control (not recorded which).

CDR3 sequence: CSVEDLYGRRNYGYTF. The CDR3 DNA sequence: TGCAGCGTTGAAGATCTCTATGGGAGGCGGAACTATGGCTACACCTTC. The J gene is TRBJ1-2, the V gene TRBV29-1; D gene uncertain. This CDR3 region has 16 residues. Germline V lookup: CDR1 SQVTM, CDR2 ANQGSEA. Deletions cut 0 bases from V and 2 bases from J, with 16 bases between. Combining the CDR3 with reference TRBV29-1 and TRBJ1-2 gives the whole variable domain SAVISQKPSRDICQRGTSLTIQCQVDSQVTMMFWYRQQPGQSLTLIATANQGSEATYESGFVIDKFPISRPNLTFSTLTVSNMSPEDSSIYLCSVEDLYGRRNYGYTFGSGTRLTVV.